These 26 T cell receptor beta chains share one sample of origin, sequenced in a study of T-cell reconstitution after alpha-beta-depleted transplantation in children. Unique molecular identifiers were incorporated during preparation of the TCRbeta library. A single record per CDR3 protein comes from TCRdb applying MiXCR to the PCR reads. Here the sample spans about 830,000 distinct CDR3 sequences, about 16% being singletons. Source: PBMCs, mostly from graft donor cells, taken 360 days after TCRalphabeta/CD19-depleted stem cell transplant. These receptors came from a male patient younger than 18 who had a stem cell transplant for acute lymphoblastic leukemia, so the T cells may come from the graft donor.

This clonotype has more than one count but fewer than ten. The chain uses TRBV7-9 and TRBJ2-7, with TRBD1 as a possible D gene (6 bases). The V gene's germline CDR1 is SEHNR and CDR2 FQNEAQ (reference sequence). This CDR3 is built from 17 residues. Trimming left V 1 base short and J 2 bases short, with 18 bases between. Here the CDR3 reads CASSLVGGQGPTYEQYF. Written as DNA, the CDR3 is TGTGCCAGCAGCTTAGTGGGTGGCCAGGGGCCAACCTACGAGCAGTACTTC.

CDR3 bases: TGTGCCAGCAGTTACCGAGACGGAGGTTATAGCAATCAGCCCCAGCATTTT. Amino acid sequence: CASSYRDGGYSNQPQHF. This rearrangement joins TRBV6-5 to TRBJ1-5, with no clear D. This CDR3 spans 17 amino acids. Trimming took off 2 bases at V and 0 bases at J, with 14 bases between the two ends. Germline loops: CDR1 MNHEY, CDR2 SVGAGI.

In its sample, this clonotype was seen a few times. The gene calls are TRBV27 and TRBJ2-1, with TRBD1 identical over 8 bases. V shed 3 bases and J 9 bases; nucleotides not matched to a gene: 13. The CDR3 is made up of 16 amino acids. Germline V gene data show CDR1 as MNHEY and CDR2 as SMNVEV (reference sequence). The CDR3 DNA follows: TGTGCCAGCAGTTTCCGCAGGGGGCGCGGGGAAGGTGAGCAGTTCTTC. It translates to CASSFRRGRGEGEQFF.

The chain employs TRBV4-1 and TRBJ2-7; 11 positions agree with TRBD2. This CDR3 has 13 residues. Germline V gene data show CDR1 as MGHRA and CDR2 as YSYEKL. With 5 bases clipped from V and 3 bases from J, the junction kept 0 bases outside the gene matches. As DNA, the CDR3 is TGCGCCAGCAGCACTAGCGGGGGCTACGAGCAGTACTTC. As protein: CASSTSGGYEQYF.

The chain employs TRBV10-3 and TRBJ2-3; 11 bases agree with TRBD1. Looked up from germline, CDR1 is ENHRY and CDR2 is SYGVKD. The trim removed 8 bases at V and 2 bases at J, leaving 6 bases unmatched. The CDR3 is made up of 15 amino acids. CDR3 bases: TGTGCCATCGGGACAGGGGGAGCTTCCACAGATACGCAGTATTTT. Protein: CAIGTGGASTDTQYF.

The chain uses TRBV2 and TRBJ1-1, with D unclear. Germline CDR1 reads SNHLY; CDR2 reads FYNNEI. The V and J ends lost 4 bases and 5 bases respectively, with 8 bases between them. The CDR3 sequence is 12 residues long. CDR3 nucleotide sequence: TGTGCCAGCAGTGTCGGATTTACTGAAGCTTTCTTT. It translates to CASSVGFTEAFF.

This clonotype was counted many times. The genes are TRBV5-1 and TRBJ2-7; the match to TRBD1 covers 10 bases. The J segment lost 5 bases and the V segment lost 0 bases, leaving 8 bases of the junction unmatched. This CDR3 has 16 residues. The germline V gene encodes CDR1 SGHRS and CDR2 YFSETQ. The CDR3 sequence: CASSLGYGTGANEQYF. The CDR3 DNA follows: TGCGCCAGCAGCTTGGGGTACGGGACAGGGGCCAACGAGCAGTACTTC.

A single count supports this clonotype. The chain links TRBV5-5 to TRBJ1-5; 9 bases match TRBD1. This CDR3 contains 14 residues. V lost 3 bases and J lost 4; bases outside the gene matches: 2. Germline CDR1 SGHKS, CDR2 YYEKEE (reference sequence). CDR3 region: CASSWDRANQPQHF. In DNA, the CDR3 is TGTGCCAGCAGCTGGGACAGGGCAAATCAGCCCCAGCATTTT.

This clonotype was seen more than once but under ten times. The chain uses TRBV11-2 and TRBJ2-5; TRBD1 is a possible D gene (6 bases). Germline values: CDR1 SGHAT, CDR2 FQNNGV. The V and J ends lost 0 bases and 5 bases respectively, with 13 bases between them. The CDR3 extends over 15 amino acids. The CDR3 protein is CASSLDPGQGETQYF. Written as DNA, the CDR3 is TGTGCCAGCAGCTTAGATCCTGGGCAGGGGGAGACCCAGTACTTC.

This clonotype was detected a few times. The rearrangement joins TRBV18 to TRBJ2-1; D gene uncertain. Looked up from germline, CDR1 is KGHSH and CDR2 is LQKENI. The CDR3 loop spans 15 amino acids. Trimming left V 3 bases short and J 2 bases short, with 11 bases between. DNA of the CDR3: TGTGCCAGCTCACCCGCGGCTAGAGCCTACAATGAGCAGTTCTTC. Its translation: CASSPAARAYNEQFF.

This clonotype was observed many times. The chain uses TRBV19 and TRBJ2-7; 9 nucleotides line up with TRBD2. The CDR3 is 14 residues long. Germline CDR1 reads LNHDA; CDR2 reads SQIVND (reference sequence). The V segment lost 3 bases and the J segment 4 bases; nucleotides outside the gene matches: 4. The CDR3 coding sequence is TGTGCCAGTAGTATGAGGACTAGCGATTACGAGCAGTACTTC. Translation gives CASSMRTSDYEQYF.

The V call is TRBV25-1, the J call TRBJ2-7; TRBD1 matches 10 bases. Trimming removed 2 bases from V and 0 bases from J; junction bases left unmatched: 4. The CDR3 spans 16 residues. Per the germline V gene, CDR1 is MGHDK and CDR2 is SYGVNS. The CDR3 DNA sequence: TGTGCCAGCAGTGAAGGGACAGGGGTGAGCTCCTACGAGCAGTACTTC. This sequence encodes CASSEGTGVSSYEQYF.

This clonotype was counted only a few times. The V gene is TRBV12-3 or TRBV12-4, the J gene TRBJ2-2, with 7 bases fitting TRBD2. V trimming: 3 bases; J trimming: 0 bases; junction bases outside the gene matches: 7. The CDR3 is 17 residues long. For the CDR3, the DNA is TGTGCCAGCAGTTTGCGTCCGGCGGGAGCGAACACCGGGGAGCTGTTTTTT. It codes for CASSLRPAGANTGELFF.

The V gene is TRBV5-1, the J gene TRBJ2-2; D is possibly TRBD2 (6 bases). This CDR3 contains 16 residues. Germline values: CDR1 SGHRS, CDR2 YFSETQ. The ends were cut back, 6 bases at V and 6 bases at J, with 21 bases in the middle. The CDR3 nucleotides read TGCGCCAGCACCACGACTAGTCTGGGATCCGCCGGGGAGCTGTTTTTT. Its translation: CASTTTSLGSAGELFF.

This chain joins TRBV18 and TRBJ1-1, with D perhaps TRBD1 (5 bases). The germline V and J ends were trimmed by 3 bases and 1 base, with 9 bases remaining between them. Germline V CDR1 and CDR2: KGHSH, LQKENI. CDR3 size: 14 residues. The CDR3 protein is CASSPGRGNTEAFF. The CDR3 DNA sequence: TGTGCCAGCTCACCGGGACGAGGGAACACTGAAGCTTTCTTT.

The CDR3 DNA reads as TGTGCCAGCAGACTCTATCGAAGCTCCTACGAGCAGTACTTC. It yields the protein CASRLYRSSYEQYF. This rearrangement joins TRBV6-1 to TRBJ2-7, with D unclear. CDR1 is MNHNS and CDR2 is SASEGT in the germline V gene. This CDR3 has 14 amino acids. The V gene lost 6 bases and the J gene lost 0 bases, with 12 bases spanning the gap.

The chain is built from TRBV5-1 and TRBJ1-4; 8 bases are shared with TRBD1. Germline loops: CDR1 SGHRS, CDR2 YFSETQ. The CDR3 is 16 residues long. With V trimmed by 0 bases and J by 0 bases, 1 base remained unmatched. DNA for the CDR3: TGCGCCAGCAGCTTGGGGGACAGGACAACTAATGAAAAACTGTTTTTT. This encodes CASSLGDRTTNEKLFF.

This sequence joins TRBV18 and TRBJ2-7; TRBD1 or TRBD2 may be the D gene (5 bases each). V lost 8 bases, J lost 2 bases, and 19 bases lay in between. CDR1 is KGHSH, CDR2 LQKENI, per germline. The CDR3 length is 15 residues. The chain's CDR3 is CASPHHVGTTYEQYF. In DNA, the CDR3 is TGTGCCAGCCCTCACCACGTCGGGACGACCTACGAGCAGTACTTC.

This clonotype has only one observation. The chain carries TRBV19 and TRBJ2-1; 11 bases match TRBD1. V was clipped by 6 bases and J by 13 bases; unmatched bases: 14. Germline V CDR1 and CDR2: LNHDA, SQIVND (reference sequence). This CDR3 has 15 residues. CDR3 sequence (DNA): TGTGCCAGTAGCCCTACCGGGACAGGGGGAAGTAAACAGTTCTTC. Translation: CASSPTGTGGSKQFF.

This chain links TRBV7-3 with TRBJ2-7; D perhaps matches TRBD1 (6 bases). This CDR3 is built from 14 residues. The V gene's germline CDR1 is SGHTA and CDR2 FQGTGA. V was cut by 3 bases and J by 5 bases, with 14 bases left in between. The CDR3 region is CASSFRQDGHEQYF. The CDR3 DNA sequence: TGTGCCAGCAGCTTTAGACAGGACGGACACGAGCAGTACTTC.

V is TRBV18 and J is TRBJ1-5, with D perhaps matching TRBD1 (6 bases). The CDR3 extends over 17 amino acids. In germline, CDR1 is KGHSH, CDR2 LQKENI. Trimming shortened V by 2 bases and J by 7 bases, and 21 bases separated the two germline ends. The CDR3 DNA reads TGTGCCAGCTCACCATCATCCGAGACAGGTCCGGGGCAGCCCCAGCATTTT. Protein product: CASSPSSETGPGQPQHF.

This clonotype was seen many times. The chain joins TRBV5-1 to TRBJ1-1; TRBD1 aligns across 7 bases. The CDR3 is made up of 14 amino acids. V shed 4 bases, J shed 1 base, and the junction held 4 bases outside the gene matches. CDR1 is SGHRS, CDR2 YFSETQ, per germline. In DNA, the CDR3 is TGCGCCAGCAGCAGACAGGGTCGGAACACTGAAGCTTTCTTT. Protein product: CASSRQGRNTEAFF.

The chain recombines TRBV6-5 with TRBJ2-7; 7 nucleotides align to TRBD1. The length of the CDR3 is 15 residues. Germline CDR1 reads MNHEY; CDR2 reads SVGAGI. The V gene end was trimmed by 5 bases and the J gene end by 1 base; junction bases not matched to a gene: 8. The CDR3 DNA follows: TGTGCCAGCAGTCGGACGGGACAGTGGTCCTACGAGCAGTACTTC. Translated: CASSRTGQWSYEQYF.

This clonotype was detected many times. CDR3 sequence reads: CAISESTGTSGTGNEQFF. CDR3 bases: TGTGCCATCAGTGAGTCGACGGGGACTAGCGGTACCGGTAATGAGCAGTTCTTC. J is TRBJ2-1 and V is TRBV10-3; 11 bases align to TRBD2. V was clipped by 0 bases and J by 7 bases; unmatched bases: 11. This CDR3 is 18 amino acids long. The germline V gene has CDR1 ENHRY and CDR2 SYGVKD.

The chain joins TRBV10-2 to TRBJ2-5; TRBD1 matches at 8 bases. Germline-derived CDR1 and CDR2 are WSHSY and SAAADI. V lost 5 bases to trimming and J lost 6 bases; unmatched junction nucleotides: 5. CDR3 length: 13 residues. The chain's CDR3 is CASSRTGMKTQYF. CDR3 nucleotides: TGCGCCAGCAGTAGGACAGGGATGAAGACCCAGTACTTC.

A few counts support this clonotype. In DNA form, the CDR3 reads TGTGCCAGCAGCCAAAGCCCGGGACAGGGGGCGAATACTGAAGCTTTCTTT. It encodes CASSQSPGQGANTEAFF. The gene calls are TRBV28 and TRBJ1-1; 12 bases are a match to TRBD1. V was pared by 6 bases and J by 5 bases, with 13 bases of the junction left unmatched. The CDR3 sequence is 17 residues long. Germline assignment: CDR1 MDHEN and CDR2 SYDVKM.